The rows below give T cell receptor beta chains drawn from one sample of a study of T cell responses to AZD1222 COVID-19 vaccine. Generated by immunoSEQ multiplex PCR, the TCRdb table keeps only in-frame clones and is missing some. The sample contains about 120,000 clones, 85% to 90% of which appear only once. This specimen was peripheral blood, taken on day 0 of AZD1222 vaccination. These receptors were collected from an adult in good health. The CDR3 runs from the conserved cysteine through the conserved F or W. A D gene is named only where the DNA matches it firmly. Some rows have no size entry. The others give once, few or many, or a class for an expanded clone.

d_gene,j_gene,v_gene,abundance,CDR3aa,CDR3nt
TRBD2,TRBJ2-7,TRBV27,-,CASSFRSPGLAAFYEQYF,TGTGCCAGCAGTTTCCGTTCACCGGGACTAGCAGCTTTCTACGAGCAGTACTTC
TRBD1,TRBJ1-4,TRBV6-5,-,CASSPGQRKLFF,TGTGCCAGCAGCCCGGGACAGCGAAAACTGTTTTTT
-,TRBJ2-7,TRBV27,-,CASSLSLGGYEQYF,TGTGCCAGCAGTTTATCGCTAGGGGGATACGAGCAGTACTTC
-,TRBJ2-7,TRBV25-1,-,CASSDRTAFPYEQYF,TGTGCCAGCAGTGATCGGACAGCCTTTCCCTACGAGCAGTACTTC
TRBD1,TRBJ1-1,TRBV18,-,CASSRQGATEAFF,TGTGCCAGCTCACGACAGGGGGCGACTGAAGCTTTCTTT
-,TRBJ1-4,TRBV10-1,-,CASSESGNRIEKLFF,TGCGCCAGCAGTGAGTCCGGGAACCGTATTGAAAAACTGTTTTTT
-,TRBJ1-1,TRBV2,-,CASSPGQGPNTEAFF,TGTGCCAGCAGTCCCGGGCAGGGACCGAACACTGAAGCTTTCTTT
-,TRBJ1-5,TRBV19,-,CATTYRDNNQPQHF,TGTGCCACCACTTACCGGGACAACAATCAGCCCCAGCATTTT
TRBD1,TRBJ1-4,TRBV3-1/TRBV3-2,once,CASSHTGGDEKLFF,TGTGCCAGCAGCCACACAGGGGGTGATGAAAAACTGTTTTTT
-,TRBJ1-4,TRBV18,-,CASSPPSREKLFF,TGTGCCAGCTCACCACCGTCAAGAGAAAAACTGTTTTTT
TRBD1,TRBJ1-1,TRBV7-8,-,CASSYRTGLAEAFF,TGTGCCAGCAGCTACAGGACAGGGCTAGCTGAAGCTTTCTTT
-,TRBJ1-5,TRBV28,-,CASSFSHPPQHF,TGTGCCAGCAGTTTCTCTCATCCGCCCCAGCATTTT
-,TRBJ2-5,TRBV15,-,CATSREQDNQETQYF,TGTGCCACCAGCAGAGAACAGGACAACCAAGAGACCCAGTACTTC
-,TRBJ1-1,TRBV5-1,once,CASKEQGGNEAFF,TGCGCCAGCAAGGAACAAGGGGGTAATGAAGCTTTCTTT
-,TRBJ2-1,TRBV5-4,-,CASSSKRSSYNEQFF,TGTGCCAGCAGCTCAAAGCGGAGCTCCTACAATGAGCAGTTCTTC
-,TRBJ1-1,TRBV15,-,CATSSYKNTEAFF,TGTGCCACCAGCAGCTACAAGAACACTGAAGCTTTCTTT
TRBD2,TRBJ2-1,TRBV5-6,-,CASSRGLDNNEQFF,TGTGCCAGCAGCCGGGGACTAGATAACAATGAGCAGTTCTTC
-,TRBJ1-3,TRBV5-1,few,CASSLVSGAGNTIYF,TGCGCCAGCAGCTTGGTTTCAGGGGCTGGAAACACCATATATTTT
TRBD1,TRBJ1-1,TRBV24-1,-,CATGGMARGRDTEAFF,TGTGCCACCGGCGGAATGGCCAGGGGGCGCGACACTGAAGCTTTCTTT
TRBD1,TRBJ1-6,TRBV6-4,-,CASRLRDRENSPLHF,TGTGCCAGCAGACTCCGGGACAGGGAAAATTCACCCCTCCACTTT
-,TRBJ1-5,TRBV6-1,-,CASSEPTGWQPQHF,TGTGCCAGCAGTGAGCCGACAGGTTGGCAGCCCCAGCATTTT
TRBD2,TRBJ2-7,TRBV10-3,many,CAISDKERGPYEQYF,TGTGCCATCAGTGATAAGGAGCGGGGGCCCTACGAGCAGTACTTC
TRBD1,TRBJ1-2,TRBV6-5,-,CASSPSGTGDYGYTF,TGTGCCAGCAGTCCCTCCGGGACAGGGGACTATGGCTACACCTTC
-,TRBJ1-5,TRBV11-2,-,CASSISVGQPQHF,TGTGCCAGCAGCATAAGCGTTGGTCAGCCCCAGCATTTT
-,TRBJ1-3,TRBV2,-,CASSERDRISGNTIYF,TGTGCCAGCAGTGAAAGGGACCGGATCTCTGGAAACACCATATATTTT
-,TRBJ2-1,TRBV2,-,CASSTRGGGEQFF,TGTGCCAGCAGCACTCGGGGTGGGGGTGAGCAGTTCTTC
-,TRBJ1-2,TRBV2,-,CASRSTPNYGYTF,TGTGCCAGCAGATCGACCCCAAACTATGGCTACACCTTC
TRBD1,TRBJ2-7,TRBV7-8,few,CASSLRQGAHEQYF,TGTGCCAGCAGCTTAAGACAGGGGGCCCACGAGCAGTACTTC
TRBD1,TRBJ1-3,TRBV6-1,-,CASSESTGQGDTSGNTIYF,TGTGCCAGCAGTGAAAGCACGGGACAGGGAGATACCTCTGGAAACACCATATATTTT
-,TRBJ1-1,TRBV6-5,-,CASRRTENTEAFF,TGTGCCAGCAGGAGGACAGAGAACACTGAAGCTTTCTTT
TRBD1,TRBJ2-1,TRBV5-1,-,CASSNLDRDEQFF,TGCGCCAGCAGTAACTTGGACAGGGATGAGCAGTTCTTC
-,TRBJ1-1,TRBV6-5,few,CASSYAVDENTEAFF,TGTGCCAGCAGTTACGCCGTGGACGAAAACACTGAAGCTTTCTTT
TRBD1,TRBJ1-4,TRBV27,once,CASSSQNWRQGANEKLFF,TGTGCCAGCAGTTCCCAAAATTGGAGACAGGGTGCTAATGAAAAACTGTTTTTT
-,TRBJ1-4,TRBV9,-,CASSRVVLDSFNEKLFF,TGTGCCAGCAGTCGTGTAGTATTGGACAGCTTTAATGAAAAACTGTTTTTT
TRBD1,TRBJ1-3,TRBV18,-,CASSPLGTGEGNTIYF,TGTGCCAGCTCACCGCTGGGGACAGGGGAAGGAAACACCATATATTTT
TRBD2,TRBJ2-1,TRBV20-1,few,CSASRAGGHNEQFF,TGCAGTGCTAGTAGGGCGGGGGGCCACAATGAGCAGTTCTTC
TRBD1,TRBJ2-3,TRBV5-5,-,CASSSGQEESTDTQYF,TGTGCCAGCAGCTCGGGACAGGAGGAATCCACAGATACGCAGTATTTT
-,TRBJ1-1,TRBV6-5,-,CASSYVSRAEAFF,TGTGCCAGCAGTTACGTCTCCCGAGCTGAAGCTTTCTTT
TRBD2,TRBJ2-1,TRBV12-3/TRBV12-4,-,CASILGGYNEQFF,TGTGCCAGCATTCTGGGGGGGTACAATGAGCAGTTCTTC
-,TRBJ1-6,TRBV19,-,CASSTGGAALHF,TGTGCCAGTAGTACTGGGGGCGCAGCCCTCCACTTT
-,TRBJ1-3,TRBV5-4,once,CASSFLSGNTIYF,TGTGCCAGCAGCTTCCTCTCTGGAAACACCATATATTTT
-,TRBJ1-3,TRBV9,-,CASSVEGTDSGNTIYF,TGTGCCAGCAGCGTCGAAGGGACGGACTCTGGAAACACCATATATTTT
-,TRBJ2-3,TRBV15,-,CATSRDFVWTGRTTDTQYF,TGTGCCACCAGCAGAGATTTTGTATGGACGGGCCGCACCACAGATACGCAGTATTTT
-,TRBJ2-1,TRBV5-4,-,CASSLIGRPYNEQFF,TGTGCCAGCAGCTTGATAGGGAGACCCTACAATGAGCAGTTCTTC